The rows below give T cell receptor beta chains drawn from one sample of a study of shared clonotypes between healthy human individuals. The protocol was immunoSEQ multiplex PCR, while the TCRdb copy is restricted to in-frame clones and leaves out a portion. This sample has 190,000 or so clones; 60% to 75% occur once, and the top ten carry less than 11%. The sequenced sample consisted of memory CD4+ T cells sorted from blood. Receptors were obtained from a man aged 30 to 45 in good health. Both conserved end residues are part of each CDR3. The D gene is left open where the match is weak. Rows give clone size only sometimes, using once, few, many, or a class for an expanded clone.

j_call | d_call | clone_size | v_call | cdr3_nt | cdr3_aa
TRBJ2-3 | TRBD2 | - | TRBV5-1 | TGCGCCAGCAGCGTCGGGCCTAGCGGTCTCACAGATACGCAGTATTTT | CASSVGPSGLTDTQYF
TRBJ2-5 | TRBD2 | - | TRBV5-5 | TGTGCCAGCAGCTATGGAGCGGGAGGGCCTGGGGAGACCCAGTACTTC | CASSYGAGGPGETQYF
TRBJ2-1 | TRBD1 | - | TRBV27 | TGTGCCAGGACAGGGTCCTACAATGAGCAGTTCTTC | CARTGSYNEQFF
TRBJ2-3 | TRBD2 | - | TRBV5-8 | TGTGCCAGCAGCCTTAGCGGGTCGGCCTTTCTCACAGATACGCAGTATTTT | CASSLSGSAFLTDTQYF
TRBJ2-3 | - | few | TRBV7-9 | TGTGCCAGCAGCTTAAGTAGGGATCATAGCACAGATACGCAGTATTTT | CASSLSRDHSTDTQYF
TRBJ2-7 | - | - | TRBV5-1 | TGCGCCAGCAGCTTGGCCGGGGGGCCCCACGAGCAGTACTTC | CASSLAGGPHEQYF
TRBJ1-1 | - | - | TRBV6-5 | TGTGCCAGCAGACAGGGCGTCACTGAAGCTTTCTTT | CASRQGVTEAFF
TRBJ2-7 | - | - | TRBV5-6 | TGTGCCAGCAGCTTGGCCTTAGGGGTAACCTACGAGCAGTACTTC | CASSLALGVTYEQYF
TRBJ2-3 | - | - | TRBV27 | TGTGCCAGCAGTTTCCAAGGGTCTCGAACAGATACGCAGTATTTT | CASSFQGSRTDTQYF
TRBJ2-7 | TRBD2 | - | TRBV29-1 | TGCAGCGATAGACCCGGGAGGGCCTACGAGCAGTACTTC | CSDRPGRAYEQYF
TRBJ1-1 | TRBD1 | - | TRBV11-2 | TGTGCCAGCAGGCAACAGGGGTCCGTCACTTCTGAAGCTTTCTTT | CASRQQGSVTSEAFF
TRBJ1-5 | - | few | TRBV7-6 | TGTGCCAGCAGCTTTCGGAAAGATCAGCCCCAGCATTTT | CASSFRKDQPQHF
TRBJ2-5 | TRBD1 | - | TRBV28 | TGTGCCAGCAGTTACCCTCGACAGGGAAGGAGAGAGACCCAGTACTTC | CASSYPRQGRRETQYF
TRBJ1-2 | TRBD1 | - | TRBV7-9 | TGTGCCAGCAGCTCCGAAGGGGGCACAGGAGGCTACACCTTC | CASSSEGGTGGYTF
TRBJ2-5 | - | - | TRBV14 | TGTGCCAGTACGCGTGACAGGTACCAAGAGACCCAGTACTTC | CASTRDRYQETQYF
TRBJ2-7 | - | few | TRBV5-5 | TGTGCCAGCAGCCTTCCAAGTGGCTCCTACGAGCAGTACTTC | CASSLPSGSYEQYF
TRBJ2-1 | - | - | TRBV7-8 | TGTGCCAGCAGCTTAGCCCGACTTGGTAATGAGCAGTTCTTC | CASSLARLGNEQFF
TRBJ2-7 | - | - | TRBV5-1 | TGCGCCAGCAGCTACGTACGGGGGACGAGCTCCTACGAGCAGTACTTC | CASSYVRGTSSYEQYF
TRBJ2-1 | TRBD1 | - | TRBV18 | TGTGCCAGCTCGACCGGGACAGGGTTCGACAATGAGCAGTTCTTC | CASSTGTGFDNEQFF
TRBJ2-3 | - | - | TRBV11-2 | TGTGCCAGCAGCTTAAGCCCCACAGATACGCAGTATTTT | CASSLSPTDTQYF
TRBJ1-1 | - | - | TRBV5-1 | TGCGCCAGCAGCTTGGCCCTAGGGGATAACACTGAAGCTTTCTTT | CASSLALGDNTEAFF
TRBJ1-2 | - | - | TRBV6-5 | TGTGCCAGCACCCGAGGAGATCATAACTATGGCTACACCTTC | CASTRGDHNYGYTF
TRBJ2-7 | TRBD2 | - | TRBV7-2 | TGTGCCAGCAGCTTAGTAGCGGGAGGCTACGAGCAGTACTTC | CASSLVAGGYEQYF
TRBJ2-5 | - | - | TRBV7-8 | TGTGCCAGCAGCCCCTCTATGGGTAGACAAGAGACCCAGTACTTC | CASSPSMGRQETQYF
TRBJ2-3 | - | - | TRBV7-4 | TGTGCCAGCAGCTTGCATATAGATACGCAGTATTTT | CASSLHIDTQYF
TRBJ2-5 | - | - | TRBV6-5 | TGTGCCAGCAGCCCCCAAGAGACCCAGTACTTC | CASSPQETQYF
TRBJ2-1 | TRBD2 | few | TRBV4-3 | TGCGCCAGCAGCCCAGGGACTAGCTACTACAATGAGCAGTTCTTC | CASSPGTSYYNEQFF
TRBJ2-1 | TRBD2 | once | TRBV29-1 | TGCAGCGTTGAATTTGGGGCTAGCGGGAGGGCTTTCTACAATGAGCAGTTCTTC | CSVEFGASGRAFYNEQFF
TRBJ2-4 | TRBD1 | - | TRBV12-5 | TGTGCTAGTGGCCGAGGGGACAGGGTCGTGTACTTC | CASGRGDRVVYF